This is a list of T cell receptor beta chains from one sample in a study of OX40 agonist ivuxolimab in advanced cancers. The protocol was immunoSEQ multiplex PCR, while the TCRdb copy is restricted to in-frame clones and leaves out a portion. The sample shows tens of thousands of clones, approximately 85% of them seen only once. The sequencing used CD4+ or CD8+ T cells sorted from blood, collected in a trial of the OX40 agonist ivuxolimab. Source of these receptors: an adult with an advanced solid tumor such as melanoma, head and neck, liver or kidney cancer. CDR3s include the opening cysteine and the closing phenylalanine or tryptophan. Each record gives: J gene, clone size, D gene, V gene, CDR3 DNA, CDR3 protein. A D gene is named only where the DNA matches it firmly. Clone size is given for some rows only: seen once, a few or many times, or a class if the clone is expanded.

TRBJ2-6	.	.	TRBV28	TGTGCCACCCAGCGGTATCGGACGACTGGGGCCAACGTCCTGACTTTC	CATQRYRTTGANVLTF
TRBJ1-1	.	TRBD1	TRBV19	TGTGCCAGTAGTATAGGGACAGGGGCGATTAACACTGAAGCTTTCTTT	CASSIGTGAINTEAFF
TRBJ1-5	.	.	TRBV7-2	TGTGCCAGCAGCTTTATGGGTTATAGCAATCAGCCCCAGCATTTT	CASSFMGYSNQPQHF
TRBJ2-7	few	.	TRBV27	TGTGCCAGCAGTGGACGTGGGCTAGCGCTCTCCTACGAGCAGTACTTC	CASSGRGLALSYEQYF
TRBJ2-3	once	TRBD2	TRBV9	TGTGCCAGCAGCGTAGACGGCGGGAGCCCAGATACGCAGTATTTT	CASSVDGGSPDTQYF
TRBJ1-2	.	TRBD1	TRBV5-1	TGCGCCAGCAGCTTGCAACAGGGGTTCTATGGCTACACCTTC	CASSLQQGFYGYTF
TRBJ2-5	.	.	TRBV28	TGTGCCAGCAGTTTCGGAGAGACCCAGTACTTC	CASSFGETQYF
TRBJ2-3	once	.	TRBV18	TGTGCCAGCTCAACGGGCCGAAATCCAGATACGCAGTATTTT	CASSTGRNPDTQYF
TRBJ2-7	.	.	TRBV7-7	TGTGCCAGCAGCCCGGGGGTATCCTACGAGCAGTACTTC	CASSPGVSYEQYF
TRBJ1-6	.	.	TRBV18	TGTGCCAGCTCACCGCAACAGGGTGATAATTCACCCCTCTACTTT	CASSPQQGDNSPLYF
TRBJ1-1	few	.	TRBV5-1	TGCGCCAGCAGCTGGGGTGGGACCGGAGGGAACACTGAAGCTTTCTTT	CASSWGGTGGNTEAFF
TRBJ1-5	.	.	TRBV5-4	TGTGCCAGCAGCTTCACAGGCAGCAATCAGCCCCAGCATTTT	CASSFTGSNQPQHF
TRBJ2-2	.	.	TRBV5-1	TGCGCCAGCAAAGACTACCAGGTCGGGACCGGGGAGCTGTTTTTT	CASKDYQVGTGELFF
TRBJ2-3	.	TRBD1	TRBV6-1	TGTGCCAGCAGCGGACAGGGGACAGATACGCAGTATTTT	CASSGQGTDTQYF
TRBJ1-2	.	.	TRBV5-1	TGCGCCAGCAGCTTGGCTTTGGGGGAAGGATACACCTTC	CASSLALGEGYTF
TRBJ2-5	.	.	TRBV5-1	TGCGCCAGCAACGAATTCAGTCAAGAGACCCAGTACTTC	CASNEFSQETQYF
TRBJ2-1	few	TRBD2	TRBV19	TGTGCCAGTAGTATACGACTAGCGGTAAACAATGAGCAGTTCTTC	CASSIRLAVNNEQFF